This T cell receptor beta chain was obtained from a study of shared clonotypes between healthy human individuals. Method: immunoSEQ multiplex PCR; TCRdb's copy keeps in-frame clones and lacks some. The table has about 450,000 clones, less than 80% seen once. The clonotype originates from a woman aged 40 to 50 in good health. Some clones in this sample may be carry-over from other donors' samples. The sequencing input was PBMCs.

The CDR3 reads CASSLEGGSGANVLTF. The CDR3 region has the DNA TGTGCCAGCAGCCTCGAAGGGGGCTCTGGGGCCAACGTCCTGACTTTC. The chain recombines TRBV6-4 with TRBJ2-6, with a weak D call TRBD1 (6 bases). Germline V gene lookup returns CDR1 MRHNA and CDR2 SNTAGT. Deletions cut 6 bases from V and 0 bases from J, with 12 bases between. The length of the CDR3 is 16 residues.